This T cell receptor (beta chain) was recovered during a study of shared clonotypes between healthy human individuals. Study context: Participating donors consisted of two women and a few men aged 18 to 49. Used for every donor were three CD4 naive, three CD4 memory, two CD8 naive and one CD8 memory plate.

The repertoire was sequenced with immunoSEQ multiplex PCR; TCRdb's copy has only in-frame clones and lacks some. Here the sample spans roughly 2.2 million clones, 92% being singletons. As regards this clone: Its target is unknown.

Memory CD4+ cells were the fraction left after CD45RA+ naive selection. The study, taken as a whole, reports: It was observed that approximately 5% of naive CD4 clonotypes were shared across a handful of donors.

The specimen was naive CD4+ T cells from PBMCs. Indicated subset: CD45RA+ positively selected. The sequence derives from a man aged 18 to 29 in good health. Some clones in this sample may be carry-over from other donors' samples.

The CDR3: CASSVLGREQYF. CDR3 in DNA: TGTGCCAGCTCAGTACTGGGAAGGGAGCAGTACTTC. The chain uses TRBV18 and TRBJ2-7; D remains ambiguous. Trimming took off 5 bases at V and 7 bases at J, with 12 bases between the two ends. Germline V gene sequence: CDR1 KGHSH, CDR2 LQKENI. The CDR3 runs to 12 residues.